The 30 T cell receptor beta chains listed next were all sequenced from one sample in a study of beta chain features in type 1 diabetes. Expressed TCRB transcripts got sequenced, as all isolated RNA was reverse transcribed. The method was immunoSEQ multiplex PCR; TCRdb's version includes in-frame clones alone and lacks a portion of them. The sample holds about 300,000 clones; about 7.8% are singletons and the top ten take roughly 1%. The sample consisted of central memory CD4+ T cells from blood. The source is a woman between 18 and 29 years old in good health.

The chain employs TRBV19 and TRBJ1-2; D is undetermined. The CDR3 covers 15 residues. CDR1 and CDR2 from the germline V gene are LNHDA and SQIVND (reference sequence). Trimming pared 1 base from V and 3 bases from J, leaving 12 bases between. CDR3: CASSIVFRLDYGYTF. The CDR3 nucleotides are TGTGCCAGTAGTATAGTCTTTCGGTTGGACTATGGCTACACCTTC.

The chain couples TRBV11-2 to TRBJ2-7; TRBD1 aligns across 8 bases. There are 14 residues in the CDR3. CDR1 and CDR2 from the germline V gene are SGHAT and FQNNGV. The trim removed 6 bases at V and 7 bases at J, leaving 11 bases unmatched. The CDR3 loop reads CASRSYRTGREQYV. For the CDR3, the DNA is TGTGCCAGCAGGTCCTATAGGACAGGGAGGGAGCAGTACGTC.

The sample holds a few counts of this clone. The chain uses TRBV5-1 and TRBJ2-5; TRBD1 or TRBD2 may be the D gene (5 bases each). The CDR3 totals 15 residues. The V and J ends lost 2 bases and 5 bases respectively, with 16 bases between them. The germline CDR1 and CDR2 sequences are SGHRS and YFSETQ. CDR3 DNA: TGCGCCAGCAGCTTAGTCCGGGGCGAGGCTGAGACCCAGTACTTC. Translation: CASSLVRGEAETQYF.

This clone turned up a few times. The chain uses TRBV4-3 and TRBJ2-3, with D possibly matching TRBD2 (5 bases). Germline V lookup: CDR1 LGHNA, CDR2 YSLEER. The CDR3 loop spans 14 amino acids. Deletions cut 1 base from V and 3 bases from J, with 8 bases between. The CDR3 sequence is CASSQVRGTDTQYF. DNA of the CDR3: TGCGCCAGCAGCCAAGTGAGAGGGACAGATACGCAGTATTTT.

The table lists this clone with many counts. The chain links TRBV28 to TRBJ2-1; D call uncertain. V was trimmed by 7 bases and J by 5 bases, leaving 9 bases between them. Per the germline V gene, CDR1 is MDHEN and CDR2 is SYDVKM. The CDR3 runs to 12 residues. In DNA, the CDR3 is TGTGCCAGCAAACGGAACAACAATGAGCAGTTCTTC. Translating gives CASKRNNNEQFF.

This clone appeared a few times. This chain uses TRBV18 with TRBJ1-2; 8 positions agree with TRBD1. V shed 1 base and J 6 bases; nucleotides not matched to a gene: 7. Germline values: CDR1 KGHSH, CDR2 LQKENI. This CDR3 contains 15 residues. The DNA of the CDR3 is TGTGCCAGCTCACCACTGCAACAGGGGGAGAATGGCTACACCTTC. Translation gives CASSPLQQGENGYTF.

At least ten counts were recorded for this clone. V gene TRBV30 combines with J gene TRBJ2-2; maybe TRBD1 (5 bases). The CDR3 runs to 14 residues. The V end was cut by 3 bases, the J end by 6 bases, with 14 bases between. Germline V lookup: CDR1 GTSNPN, CDR2 SVGIG (reference sequence). DNA for the CDR3: TGTGCCTGGAGGCTGGATTTGGGGCCCGGGGAGCTGTTTTTT. Amino acid sequence: CAWRLDLGPGELFF.

This clone turned up a few times. V gene TRBV27 combines with J gene TRBJ2-7, with D unclear. Trimming took off 2 bases at V and 2 bases at J, with 7 bases between the two ends. The CDR3 is 13 amino acids. The germline V gene encodes CDR1 MNHEY and CDR2 SMNVEV (reference sequence). The CDR3 bases are TGTGCCAGCAGTTTACGGGTTCCCTACGAGCAGTACTTC. Translation gives CASSLRVPYEQYF.

This clone came up a few times. This may arise from a read error, as a much more abundant clone is one base away. Other nucleotide sequences from this sample produce the same CDR3. This sequence joins TRBV14 and TRBJ2-4, with TRBD1 matching 7 bases. The CDR3 consists of 16 residues. Trimming took 4 bases from V and 6 from J; bases not matched to a gene: 12. The germline CDR1 and CDR2 sequences are SGHDN and FVKESK. The CDR3 region has the DNA TGTGCCAGCAGCCTCCTAGGAGACAGGGCGCTAAACATTCAGTACTTC. Protein: CASSLLGDRALNIQYF. Complete variable domain (other parts from reference TRBV14 and TRBJ2-4): EAGVTQFPSHSVIEKGQTVTLRCDPISGHDNLYWYRRVMGKEIKFLLHFVKESKQDESGMPNNRFLAERTGGTYSTLKVQPAELEDSGVYFCASSLLGDRALNIQYFGAGTRLSVL.

This clone has only a few counts. The rearrangement uses TRBV12-5 and TRBJ2-7; 13 bases fit TRBD2. From germline, CDR1 is LGHNT and CDR2 FRNRAP. After removal of 1 base from V and 0 bases from J, the junction contained 3 bases not matched to a gene. The CDR3 is 17 amino acids. CDR3 nucleotides: TGTGCTAGTGGTTTGGGGACTAGCGGGAGCCTCTCCTACGAGCAGTACTTC. Protein product: CASGLGTSGSLSYEQYF.

The chain carries TRBV9 and TRBJ1-2; 10 bases fit TRBD1. The CDR3 totals 15 residues. V was pared by 0 bases and J by 8 bases, with 7 bases of the junction left unmatched. The germline V gene encodes CDR1 SGDLS and CDR2 YYNGEE. Here the CDR3 reads CASSVEGTGVNGYTF. The CDR3 bases are TGTGCCAGCAGCGTAGAAGGGACAGGGGTGAACGGCTACACCTTC.

In its sample, this clone was seen a few times. The chain carries TRBV6-5 and TRBJ2-5; 9 bases are a match to TRBD2. CDR1 and CDR2 (germline): MNHEY, SVGAGI. The CDR3 has 15 residues. V lost 6 bases to trimming and J lost 2 bases; unmatched junction nucleotides: 7. CDR3 region: CASSPQLAGQETQYF. CDR3 DNA sequence: TGTGCCAGCAGCCCTCAACTAGCGGGTCAAGAGACCCAGTACTTC.

This clone has a handful of counts. J is TRBJ1-5 and V is TRBV10-3; no clear D. Germline loops: CDR1 ENHRY, CDR2 SYGVKD. This CDR3 region has 14 residues. V lost 6 bases and J 1 base, leaving 10 bases between the germline ends. The chain's CDR3 is CAISSPGSNQPQHF. The CDR3 DNA reads TGTGCCATCAGCAGCCCGGGGAGCAATCAGCCCCAGCATTTT.

This clone was found a few times. The sample has other DNA sequences that encode this CDR3 too. The chain combines TRBV7-9 with TRBJ2-1, with 9 bases identical to TRBD2. V dropped 9 bases and J dropped 0; count of bases not matched to a gene: 0. The CDR3 runs to 13 residues. Germline V gene data show CDR1 as SEHNR and CDR2 as FQNEAQ (reference sequence). CDR3 coding DNA: TGTGCCAGTAGCGGGAGCTCCTACAATGAGCAGTTCTTC. Amino acids: CASSGSSYNEQFF.

This CDR3 reads CASSSNAPGGGPNPYEQYF. CDR3 bases: TGTGCCAGCAGCTCGAACGCCCCTGGGGGCGGGCCGAATCCCTACGAGCAGTACTTC. This chain uses TRBV7-6 with TRBJ2-7; a weak D match, TRBD1 (6 bases). CDR1 and CDR2 (germline): SGHVS, FNYEAQ. The V and J ends lost 4 bases and 2 bases respectively, with 27 bases between them. This CDR3 is 19 amino acids long.

This clone appeared a few times. This chain links TRBV7-2 with TRBJ1-2; D call uncertain. The CDR3 contains 14 residues. CDR1 and CDR2 from the germline V gene are SGHTA and FQGNSA. Trimming stripped 5 bases from V and 0 bases from J, with 10 bases between. For the CDR3, the DNA is TGTGCCAGCAGCCGATCGGGAACTAACTATGGCTACACCTTC. This sequence encodes CASSRSGTNYGYTF.

This clone was observed a few times. The genes are TRBV4-2 and TRBJ2-3; D gene ambiguous. Germline loops: CDR1 LGHNA, CDR2 YNFKEQ. The CDR3 has 13 amino acids. Trimming cost V 0 bases and J 6 bases, with 7 bases left between them. CDR3 loop: CASSQDNGDTQYF. CDR3 nucleotide sequence: TGTGCCAGCAGCCAAGATAATGGGGATACGCAGTATTTT.

The chain couples TRBV28 to TRBJ1-5, with D possibly TRBD1 on 5 matching bases. The CDR3 length is 14 residues. Trimming shortened V by 6 bases and J by 7 bases, and 16 bases separated the two germline ends. Germline-derived CDR1 and CDR2 are MDHEN and SYDVKM. CDR3 sequence reads: CASSLRGVGQPQHF. CDR3 nucleotide sequence: TGTGCCAGCAGCTTACGGGGCGTGGGACAGCCCCAGCATTTT. Drawing the rest from reference TRBV28 and TRBJ1-5, the complete variable domain is DVKVTQSSRYLVKRTGEKVFLECVQDMDHENMFWYRQDPGLGLRLIYFSYDVKMKEKGDIPEGYSVSREKKERFSLILESASTNQTSMYLCASSLRGVGQPQHFGDGTRLSIL.

There are a few counts of this clone. Other DNA sequences from this sample encode an identical CDR3 as well. The rearrangement joins TRBV2 to TRBJ2-3, with TRBD2 matching 13 bases. CDR3 length: 14 amino acids. Trimming removed 6 bases from V and 6 bases from J; junction bases left unmatched: 3. Germline V gene lookup returns CDR1 SNHLY and CDR2 FYNNEI. The CDR3 here is CASRGTSGTDTQYF. CDR3 DNA sequence: TGTGCCAGCAGGGGGACTAGCGGGACCGATACGCAGTATTTT.

There are a few counts of this clone. The CDR3 sequence is CASSQTTGTRPDTQYF. The CDR3 DNA is TGTGCCAGCAGCCAAACAACCGGGACCCGGCCAGATACGCAGTATTTT. V gene TRBV14 combines with J gene TRBJ2-3; tentatively, D is TRBD1 or TRBD2 (5 bases each). The CDR3 runs to 16 residues. Germline V CDR1 and CDR2: SGHDN, FVKESK. The V and J ends lost 2 bases and 4 bases respectively, with 16 bases between them.

The sample holds a few counts of this clone. The chain employs TRBV30 and TRBJ2-1; D uncertain. Between the trimmed V and J ends, which lost 8 bases and 4 bases, there was a span of 18 bases. The length of the CDR3 is 14 residues. The V gene's germline CDR1 is GTSNPN and CDR2 SVGIG (reference sequence). The CDR3 bases are TGTGCCGGCGGCTCGGGCCTCGGATACAATGAGCAGTTCTTC. Protein sequence: CAGGSGLGYNEQFF. The entire variable domain, with the rest obtained from reference TRBV30 and TRBJ2-1, is as follows: SQTIHQWPATLVQPVGSPLSLECTVEGTSNPNLYWYRQAAGRGLQLLFYSVGIGQISSEVPQNLSASRPQDRQFILSSKKLLLSDSGFYLCAGGSGLGYNEQFFGPGTRLTVL.

The chain combines TRBV25-1 with TRBJ2-1; TRBD2 matches 10 bases. The ends lost 5 bases at V and 7 bases at J; junction bases unmatched: 11. CDR1 is MGHDK, CDR2 SYGVNS, per germline. The CDR3 consists of 16 residues. The CDR3 sequence: CASSNHGLAGANEQFF. The CDR3 region has the DNA TGTGCCAGCAGTAACCATGGGCTAGCGGGGGCTAATGAGCAGTTCTTC. Full variable domain (outside the CDR3, taken from reference TRBV25-1 and TRBJ2-1): EADIYQTPRYLVIGTGKKITLECSQTMGHDKMYWYQQDPGMELHLIHYSYGVNSTEKGDLSSESTVSRIRTEHFPLTLESARPSHTSQYLCASSNHGLAGANEQFFGPGTRLTVL.

The chain links TRBV2 to TRBJ1-4, with D unresolved. The length of the CDR3 is 14 residues. Per germline, CDR1 SNHLY and CDR2 FYNNEI. The V gene lost 5 bases and the J gene lost 0 bases, with 7 bases spanning the gap. The DNA of the CDR3 is TGTGCCAGCAGTTCCTTATCAACTAATGAAAAACTGTTTTTT. Translated, it gives CASSSLSTNEKLFF.

The chain combines TRBV20-1 with TRBJ1-2; no clear D gene. Trimming stripped 5 bases from V and 4 bases from J, with 8 bases between. This CDR3 has 11 residues. Germline V CDR1 and CDR2: DFQATT, SNEGSKA (reference sequence). The CDR3 DNA is TGCAGTGCTTTTAGGTCCTATGGCTACACCTTC. Amino acid sequence: CSAFRSYGYTF.

In its sample, this clone was seen a few times. The chain has TRBV6-6 and TRBJ2-5; 7 bases are shared with TRBD2. V trimming: 6 bases; J trimming: 4 bases; junction bases outside the gene matches: 2. The CDR3 spans 12 residues. Germline V gene data show CDR1 as MNHNY and CDR2 as SVGAGI (reference sequence). In nucleotides, the CDR3 is TGTGCCAGCAGGGGGAGGGGAGAGACCCAGTACTTC. It is translated as CASRGRGETQYF.

A few counts support this clone. The chain is built from TRBV13 and TRBJ1-1; 7 bases agree with TRBD1. The CDR3 totals 13 residues. Germline V gene data show CDR1 as PRHDT and CDR2 as FYEKMQ (reference sequence). The V gene end was trimmed by 6 bases and the J gene end by 4 bases; junction bases not matched to a gene: 5. The CDR3 loop reads CASSTGAGTEAFF. CDR3 nucleotide sequence: TGTGCCAGCAGTACAGGGGCTGGCACTGAAGCTTTCTTT.

This clone has only a few counts. The chain couples TRBV7-9 to TRBJ2-5; D is possibly TRBD2 (6 bases). The V gene lost 3 bases and the J gene lost 10 bases, with 12 bases spanning the gap. Per the germline V gene, CDR1 is SEHNR and CDR2 is FQNEAQ (reference sequence). The CDR3 covers 12 residues. CDR3 sequence reads: CASSFGGGDQYF. In nucleotides, the CDR3 is TGTGCCAGCAGCTTCGGGGGAGGAGACCAGTACTTC.

This clone appeared many times. This chain's CDR3 is CASSPSAGAPYEQYF. In nucleotides, the CDR3 is TGCGCCAGTTCTCCCTCAGCGGGAGCGCCCTACGAGCAGTACTTC. The V and J genes are TRBV5-1 and TRBJ2-7; TRBD2 agrees at 8 bases. CDR3 length: 15 residues. Germline values: CDR1 SGHRS, CDR2 YFSETQ. V shed 8 bases and J 2 bases; nucleotides not matched to a gene: 12.

The V gene is TRBV7-2, the J gene TRBJ2-1; TRBD2 aligns across 9 bases. The V gene's germline CDR1 is SGHTA and CDR2 FQGNSA. Trimming cost V 4 bases and J 5 bases; bases outside gene matches: 6. The CDR3 contains 15 residues. DNA for the CDR3: TGTGCCAGCAGCTCCGCGGGGGGGATTAACAATGAGCAGTTCTTC. Translation: CASSSAGGINNEQFF.

This clone was picked up many times. The V call is TRBV9, the J call TRBJ1-2, with no clear D. The CDR3 sequence is 12 residues long. Trimming shortened V by 4 bases and J by 7 bases, and 11 bases separated the two germline ends. CDR1 SGDLS and CDR2 YYNGEE come from the germline V gene. The CDR3 protein is CASSTLPGGYTF. The CDR3 DNA reads TGTGCCAGCAGCACCCTACCCGGTGGCTACACCTTC.